This TCR beta chain emerged from a study of cytomegalovirus exposure and HLA in healthy donors. Study-wide results and caveats: As confirmed in vitro, a few CMV-associated chains were specific for CMV antigens.

The repertoire was sequenced with immunoSEQ multiplex PCR; TCRdb's copy has only in-frame clones and lacks some. In the table there are about 240,000 clones, just under 90% of which are singletons. V lost 0 bases and J lost 5, with 4 bases in between. From germline, CDR1 is GTSNPN and CDR2 SVGIG (reference sequence). CDR3 length: 11 amino acids. Points on this clone: Antigen: not known. The sample carries other DNA sequences with the same CDR3.

This chain links TRBV30 with TRBJ2-5; D is unclear. The clonotype comes from a man aged 18-30 years in good health and CMV-seronegative. Input material: PBMCs. CDR3 in amino acids: CAWSVLETQYF. CDR3 DNA sequence: TGTGCCTGGAGTGTACTCGAGACCCAGTACTTC.